This TCR beta chain emerged from a study of cytomegalovirus exposure and HLA in healthy donors. As for the study in general: A prior study identified 90 million to 120 million unique TCR beta sequences from 200 million or so T cells.

Use of 60 Vbeta and 13 Jbeta primers characterized the PCR. Authors' analysis steps: Roughly 11 million shared chains were among approximately 87 million unique TCR beta chains counted in a later analysis. The method was immunoSEQ multiplex PCR; TCRdb's version includes in-frame clones alone and lacks a portion of them. From that table come the V and J calls and clone size; the DNA was used to work out D and trimming. The sample lists about 180,000 clones; roughly 75% were seen once. Study-wide results and limits: A later analysis reportedly identified an Asian-associated ancestry cluster as carrying fewer N-insertions than the 666-donor mean.

On this clone itself: Its antigen is not identified.

The sequence was collected from a man aged 40-55 years in good health and CMV-seronegative. The specimen was PBMCs.

The CDR3 nucleotides read TGCGCCAGCAGCTCCAGTACAGGGGTGGGTTCACCCCTCCACTTT. Translating gives CASSSSTGVGSPLHF. This chain joins TRBV5-1 and TRBJ1-6; 7 bases map to TRBD1. In germline, CDR1 is SGHRS, CDR2 YFSETQ. The CDR3 is made up of 15 amino acids. V shed 3 bases and J 9 bases; nucleotides not matched to a gene: 9.